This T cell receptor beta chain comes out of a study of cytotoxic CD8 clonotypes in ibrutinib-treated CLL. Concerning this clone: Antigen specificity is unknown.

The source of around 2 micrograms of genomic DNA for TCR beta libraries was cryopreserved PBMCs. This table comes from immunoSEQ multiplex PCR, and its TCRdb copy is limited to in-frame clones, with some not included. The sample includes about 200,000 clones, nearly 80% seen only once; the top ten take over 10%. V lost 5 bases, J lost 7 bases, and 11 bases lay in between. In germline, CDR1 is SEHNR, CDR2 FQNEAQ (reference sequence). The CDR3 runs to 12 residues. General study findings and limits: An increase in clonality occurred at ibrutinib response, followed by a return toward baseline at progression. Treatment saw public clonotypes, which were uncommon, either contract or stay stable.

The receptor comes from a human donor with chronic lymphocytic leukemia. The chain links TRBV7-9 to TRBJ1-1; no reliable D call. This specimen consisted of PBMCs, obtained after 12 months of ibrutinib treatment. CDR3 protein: CASSPTGLEAFF. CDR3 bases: TGTGCCAGCAGCCCTACGGGTCTTGAAGCTTTCTTT.